This T cell receptor (beta chain) originates from a study of STAT5B mutations in CD4+ large granular lymphocyte leukemia. Looking at the study overall: Among healthy donors, a particular HLA allele went with more CDR3 'QG' motifs.

Details on this clone: Its antigen remains unidentified.

This CDR3 has 16 amino acids. V was pared by 3 bases and J by 3 bases, with 5 bases of the junction left unmatched. The germline V gene encodes CDR1 SGHAT and CDR2 FQDESV (reference sequence). As originally analysed: A productive frequency of 2.59 x 10-5 was the lowest detectable. Some clones are missing from TCRdb's copy, which holds only in-frame ones; the method was immunoSEQ multiplex PCR. The DNA gave D and trimming, while V, J and clone size come from that table. The table shows 20,000 to 25,000 clones, with about 80% occurring only once. The study, taken as a whole, reports: Patient CD4-sorted repertoires looked more clonal than healthy CD4+ repertoires, even without putative leukemic clones.

The genes are TRBV11-1 and TRBJ2-3, with 11 bases identical to TRBD2. This sequence was found in a human donor in good health. The sample taken for sequencing was CD4+ T cells from blood buffy coats. The CDR3 region is CASSFIAGGVTDTQYF. DNA for the CDR3: TGTGCCAGCAGCTTCATAGCGGGAGGGGTGACAGATACGCAGTATTTT.